The subject of this entry is one T cell receptor beta chain. Its antigen is unidentified. There are 13 residues in the CDR3. Germline V gene data show CDR1 as GTSNPN and CDR2 as SVGIG (reference sequence). V lost 2 bases to trimming and J lost 10 bases, with 17 bases between them. Using immunoSEQ multiplex PCR, the repertoire was profiled, and TCRdb retains in-frame clones only, with some absent. This sample has 9,800 or so clones; just under 45% occur once, and the top ten carry roughly 3.8%. The data derive from a study of T cells in localized non-small cell lung cancer. General observations from the study: Peak T cell clonality was found in uninvolved adjacent lung, exceeding tumor. One tumor region alone was sequenced, and heterogeneity therefore remains possible. Appearing in adjacent lung were a median about 57 of the top 100 tumor clones.

The specimen comprised lymph node tissue, sampled before any cancer treatment. The chain recombines TRBV30 with TRBJ1-1; D might be TRBD1 (6 bases). The receptor's source is a woman aged 35-75 years with stage I lung adenocarcinoma. CDR3 DNA: TGTGCCTGGAGTCCTCACAGGGACGTTGGAGCTTTCTTT. Its translation is CAWSPHRDVGAFF.